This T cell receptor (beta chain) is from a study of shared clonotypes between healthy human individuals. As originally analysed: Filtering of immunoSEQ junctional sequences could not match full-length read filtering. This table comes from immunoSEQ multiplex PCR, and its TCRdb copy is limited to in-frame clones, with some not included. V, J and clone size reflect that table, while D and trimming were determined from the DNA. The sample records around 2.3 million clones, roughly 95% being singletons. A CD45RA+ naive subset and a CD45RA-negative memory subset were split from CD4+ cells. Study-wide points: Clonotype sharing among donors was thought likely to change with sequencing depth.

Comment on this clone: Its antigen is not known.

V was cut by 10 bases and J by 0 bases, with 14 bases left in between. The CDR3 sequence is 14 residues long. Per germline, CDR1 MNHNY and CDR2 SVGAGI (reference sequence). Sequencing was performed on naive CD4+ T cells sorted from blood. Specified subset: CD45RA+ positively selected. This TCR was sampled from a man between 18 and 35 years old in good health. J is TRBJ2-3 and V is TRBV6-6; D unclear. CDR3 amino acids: CAIRTARSTDTQYF. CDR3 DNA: TGTGCCATAAGGACCGCCAGGAGCACAGATACGCAGTATTTT.